These 10 T cell receptor beta chains originate from one sample sequenced in a study of blood T cells in healthy people across ages. A J-beta primer mix and a sample-barcoded 5' primer were used in a second PCR of roughly 6 to 12 cycles. TCRdb re-derived calls from the 5' RACE reads in MiXCR, one entry per CDR3 protein. The sample records roughly 1.9 million distinct CDR3 sequences, approximately 40% being singletons. The specimen sequenced was blood. These receptors came from a human donor in good health.

V is TRBV7-6 and J is TRBJ2-1, with 8 bases identical to TRBD1. Germline V gives CDR1 SGHVS, CDR2 FNYEAQ. This CDR3 comprises 14 residues. The V gene end was trimmed by 5 bases and the J gene end by 8 bases; junction bases not matched to a gene: 8. The CDR3 region is CASSLRTGSDEQFF. Here the CDR3 DNA reads TGTGCCAGCAGCCTAAGGACAGGGAGCGATGAGCAGTTCTTC.

The rearrangement links TRBV24-1 to TRBJ2-3; 10 bases are a match to TRBD1. The V and J ends lost 11 bases and 5 bases, in that order; junction bases with no gene match: 6. The CDR3 totals 13 residues. CDR1 is KGHDR and CDR2 is SFDVKD in the germline V gene. CDR3 loop: CAIGQGVEDTQYF. The CDR3, as DNA: TGTGCCATCGGACAGGGGGTGGAAGATACGCAGTATTTT.

The sample holds a few counts of this clonotype. This rearrangement joins TRBV15 to TRBJ2-7, with 7 bases aligning to TRBD2. This CDR3 contains 18 residues. In germline, CDR1 is LNHNV, CDR2 YYDKDF (reference sequence). Trimming took 4 bases from V and 0 from J; bases not matched to a gene: 15. The CDR3 DNA is TGTGCCACCAGCACAACGATCTTAGCGGGCGAGAGCTCCTACGAGCAGTACTTC. This sequence encodes CATSTTILAGESSYEQYF.

This clonotype was seen only a few times. The chain links TRBV10-3 to TRBJ1-2; D gene ambiguous. Germline V gives CDR1 ENHRY, CDR2 SYGVKD. With 7 bases removed from V and 2 bases from J, the gap between germline ends came to 8 bases. There are 12 residues in the CDR3. CDR3 DNA: TGTGCCATCAAGGACGGGAACTATGGCTACACCTTC. Encoded protein: CAIKDGNYGYTF.

This clonotype showed up just a few times. The V and J genes are TRBV7-2 and TRBJ2-4; 13 nucleotides line up with TRBD2. The end of the DNA is better explained by TRBJ2-7, so the J call may be wrong. The CDR3 loop spans 16 amino acids. Germline values: CDR1 SGHTA, CDR2 FQGNSA. CDR3 coding DNA: TGTGCCAGCAGCTTAAGCCCCGGGACTAGCGGGGTCGAGCAGTACTTC. Its translation is CASSLSPGTSGVEQYF.

V usage is TRBV6-2 or TRBV6-3 and J usage is TRBJ2-7, with D possibly TRBD2 on 6 matching bases. V was shortened by 4 bases and J by 2 bases, with 12 bases between the two germline ends. From germline, CDR1 is MNHEY and CDR2 SVGEGT. CDR3 length: 14 amino acids. CDR3 amino acids: CASSWDSGAYEQYF. The CDR3 DNA is TGTGCCAGCAGTTGGGATTCGGGAGCCTACGAGCAGTACTTC.

Ten or more counts support this clonotype. V usage is TRBV20-1 and J usage is TRBJ2-7; D remains ambiguous. This CDR3 has 14 residues. The germline CDR1 and CDR2 sequences are DFQATT and SNEGSKA (reference sequence). Trimming shortened V by 4 bases and J by 1 base, and 14 bases separated the two germline ends. The CDR3 DNA reads as TGCAGTGCTATCGATCCTAAACAGTCCTACGAGCAGTACTTC. This gives the protein CSAIDPKQSYEQYF.

The table lists this clonotype with many counts. This chain joins TRBV12-3 or TRBV12-4 and TRBJ1-2; D may be TRBD1 (5 bases). The CDR3 spans 13 residues. Deletions cut 3 bases from V and 4 bases from J, with 9 bases between. Here the CDR3 reads CASSFGTVYGYTF. CDR3 in DNA: TGTGCCAGCAGTTTTGGGACGGTCTATGGCTACACCTTC.

The chain links TRBV10-3 to TRBJ2-7; unclear D gene. V shed 8 bases and J shed 2 bases, with 13 bases lying between them. Germline CDR1 is ENHRY and CDR2 is SYGVKD. There are 13 residues in the CDR3. CDR3 DNA: TGTGCCATCGGACCCCGAGGCCCCTACGAGCAGTACTTC. Its protein is CAIGPRGPYEQYF.

This sequence joins TRBV7-2 and TRBJ1-6, with 8 bases that match TRBD1. After removal of 5 bases from V and 7 bases from J, the junction contained 10 bases not matched to a gene. Germline lookup yields CDR1 SGHTA and CDR2 FQGNSA. The CDR3 spans 16 residues. The CDR3 DNA follows: TGTGCCAGCAGCCCTATTTGGTGGACAGGGAATTCACCCCTCCACTTT. As protein: CASSPIWWTGNSPLHF. Full variable domain (outside the CDR3, taken from reference TRBV7-2 and TRBJ1-6): GAGVSQSPSNKVTEKGKDVELRCDPISGHTALYWYRQSLGQGLEFLIYFQGNSAPDKSGLPSDRFSAERTGGSVSTLTIQRTQQEDSAVYLCASSPIWWTGNSPLHFGNGTRLTVT.